This T cell receptor (beta chain) was profiled in a study of blood T cell repertoires in COVID-19. For the study at large: The samples span acute and convalescent COVID-19 from the United States, Italy and Spain. The cDNA or gDNA used as material had been derived from T cells, B-cell-depleted T cells, or PBMCs.

The germline V and J ends were trimmed by 3 bases and 0 bases, with 9 bases remaining between them. Per the germline V gene, CDR1 is GTSNPN and CDR2 is SVGIG (reference sequence). This CDR3 is built from 14 residues. Generated by immunoSEQ multiplex PCR, the TCRdb table keeps only in-frame clones and is missing some. Here the sample spans around 250,000 clones, roughly 85% being singletons. This clone was seen once. Enrolled through a virtual design, the participants were between about 18 and 100 years of age and came from some 26 US areas. Sequenced: PBMCs or T cells enriched from blood (not recorded which). This chain uses TRBV30 with TRBJ1-3, with D possibly being TRBD1 (6 bases). The receptor's source is a woman between 45 and 65 years old with acute COVID-19. CDR3 protein: CAWRGTRSGNTIYF. The CDR3 nucleotides are TGTGCCTGGAGAGGGACACGCTCTGGAAACACCATATATTTT.